The 7 T cell receptor beta chains below were found in one sample sequenced in a study of T cell responses to AZD1222 COVID-19 vaccine. Only in-frame clones appear in the TCRdb table, and some are missing; sequencing was by immunoSEQ multiplex PCR. Found here are more than 95,000 clones, about 90% of them singletons; the top ten hold around 9.3%. Sequencing used peripheral blood, obtained on day 0 of AZD1222 vaccination. These TCRs come from an adult in good health.

J is TRBJ2-7 and V is TRBV7-9; TRBD1 agrees at 10 bases. Trimming took 5 bases from V and 10 from J; bases not matched to a gene: 8. Germline CDR1 reads SEHNR; CDR2 reads FQNEAQ (reference sequence). The CDR3 covers 13 residues. The CDR3 region is CASSPGTGAEQYF. The CDR3 DNA follows: TGTGCCAGCAGCCCCGGGACAGGGGCGGAACAGTACTTC.

The rearrangement links TRBV30 to TRBJ2-1, with no clear D. Trimming shortened V by 4 bases and J by 6 bases, and 7 bases separated the two germline ends. CDR1 is GTSNPN, CDR2 SVGIG, per germline (reference sequence). CDR3 length: 11 amino acids. CDR3 amino acids: CAWTWGNEQFF. The CDR3 nucleotides read TGTGCCTGGACTTGGGGCAATGAGCAGTTCTTC.

This chain joins TRBV3-1 (or the pseudogene TRBV3-2) and TRBJ2-3; possible D gene TRBD1, 5 bases. Trimming removed 4 bases at V and 7 bases at J, with 12 bases between. Per the germline V gene, CDR1 is LGHDT and CDR2 is YNNKEL (reference sequence). This CDR3 region has 13 residues. CDR3 loop: CASSPDSQNTQYF. In nucleotides, the CDR3 is TGTGCCAGCAGCCCCGACAGTCAAAATACGCAGTATTTT.

The gene calls are TRBV30 and TRBJ1-2, with TRBD1 matching over 8 bases. The CDR3 totals 14 residues. The germline V gene has CDR1 GTSNPN and CDR2 SVGIG (reference sequence). V was pared by 4 bases and J by 5 bases, with 9 bases of the junction left unmatched. The CDR3 sequence: CAWKDQGARYGYTF. CDR3 coding DNA: TGTGCCTGGAAAGATCAGGGGGCGCGGTATGGCTACACCTTC.

This chain links TRBV3-1 (or the pseudogene TRBV3-2) with TRBJ1-2; 7 positions match TRBD1. V trimming: 8 bases; J trimming: 4 bases; junction bases outside the gene matches: 4. Germline V gene sequence: CDR1 LGHDT, CDR2 YNNKEL (reference sequence). This CDR3 has 12 residues. The CDR3, as DNA: TGTGCCAGCGAGGGGGCGGGCTATGGCTACACCTTC. Its translation is CASEGAGYGYTF.

The chain has TRBV3-1 (or the pseudogene TRBV3-2) and TRBJ2-7, with D possibly being TRBD2 (5 bases). The CDR3 is made up of 22 amino acids. The ends were cut back, 3 bases at V and 0 bases at J, with 33 bases in the middle. In germline, CDR1 is LGHDT, CDR2 YNNKEL (reference sequence). The CDR3 DNA sequence: TGTGCCAGCAGCCACCCCCCCCGGGAAAACTTTTCCACGGAGCTCAACTCCTACGAGCAGTACTTC. Its translation: CASSHPPRENFSTELNSYEQYF.

This clone was detected only a few times. The rearrangement uses TRBV27 and TRBJ2-2; 9 bases agree with TRBD2. Germline V lookup: CDR1 MNHEY, CDR2 SMNVEV (reference sequence). Trimming at V came to 0 bases and at J to 5 bases, leaving 7 bases not matched to a gene. The length of the CDR3 is 17 residues. The CDR3, as DNA: TGTGCCAGCAGTTTATCGAGGGCGGGAGGGCCAACCGGGGAGCTGTTTTTT. Its translation: CASSLSRAGGPTGELFF.